These T cell receptor beta chains were read from a single sample in a study of T-cell memory formation after mild COVID-19. TCRdb analysed the 5' RACE reads with MiXCR anew, one entry per CDR3 protein. Found here are about 400,000 distinct CDR3 sequences, 13% to 15% of them singletons; the top ten hold under 25%. Sequencing was done on a sample of PBMCs or a T cell subset sorted from them (not recorded which). The receptors come from a man aged 18 to 29 who had mild COVID-19 (a few samples of this study predate the infection). Cell type and time point are not known. CDR3s include the opening cysteine and the closing phenylalanine or tryptophan.

cdr3_aa j_call v_call cdr3_length
CSARSGVTGELFF TRBJ2-2 TRBV20-1 13
CASSYGGTEAFF TRBJ1-1 TRBV6-5 12
CASSQTGTSGRAGNEQFF TRBJ2-1 TRBV4-2 18
CASSFGQKQFF TRBJ2-1 TRBV5-6 11
CASKGRTPMNTEAFF TRBJ1-1 TRBV4-1 15
CASWTGGQETQYF TRBJ2-5 TRBV6-5 13
CASSVARPEAFF TRBJ1-1 TRBV6-1 12
CASSQEGLAGTTGELFF TRBJ2-2 TRBV4-2 17
CASSLSGTAQFF TRBJ2-1 TRBV12-3/TRBV12-4 12
CASSRQRGNQETQYF TRBJ2-5 TRBV7-2 15
CATSRGQGGHTQYF TRBJ2-3 TRBV15 14
CASSPRTGRRNTEAFF TRBJ1-1 TRBV5-1 16
CASSLRIGNSPLHF TRBJ1-6 TRBV5-1 14
CASSEGKQGTGEAFF TRBJ1-1 TRBV7-9 15
CASSALGGVAFF TRBJ1-1 TRBV9 12
CASSHDWDTQYF TRBJ2-3 TRBV12-3/TRBV12-4 12
CASSQVSGQYF TRBJ2-5 TRBV3-1 11